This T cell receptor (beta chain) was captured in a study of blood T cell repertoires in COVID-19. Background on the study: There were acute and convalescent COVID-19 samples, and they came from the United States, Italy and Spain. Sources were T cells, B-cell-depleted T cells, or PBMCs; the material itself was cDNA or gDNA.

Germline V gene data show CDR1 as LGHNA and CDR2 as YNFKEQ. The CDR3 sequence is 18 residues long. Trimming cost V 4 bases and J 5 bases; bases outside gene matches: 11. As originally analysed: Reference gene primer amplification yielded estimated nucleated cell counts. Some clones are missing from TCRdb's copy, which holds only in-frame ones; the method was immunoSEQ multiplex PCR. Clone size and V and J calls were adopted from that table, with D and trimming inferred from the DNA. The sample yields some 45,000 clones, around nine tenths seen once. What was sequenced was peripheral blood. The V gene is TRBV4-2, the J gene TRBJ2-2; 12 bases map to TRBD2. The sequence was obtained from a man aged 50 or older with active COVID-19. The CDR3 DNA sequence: TGTGCCAGCAGCCCACCTAGCGGGAGGGCCCTCGGGACCGGGGAGCTGTTTTTT. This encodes CASSPPSGRALGTGELFF.